A selection of T cell receptor beta chains follows, all from one sample in a study of T cell changes during pregnancy in multiple sclerosis. Clones were sequenced by immunoSEQ multiplex PCR, and TCRdb holds only the in-frame ones, with some missing. The data hold 35,000 to 50,000 clones, with roughly 92% observed a single time. Material: CD4+ T cells from peripheral blood mononuclear cells, obtained in the first trimester of pregnancy. The receptors were sampled from a female donor with multiple sclerosis, enrolled in a pregnancy study. Both conserved end residues are part of each CDR3. D genes are given only for firm matches. Clone size is not always given. Where it is, it says once, few, many or a class for expanded clones.

TRBV7-2	TRBJ2-4	TRBD2	-	TGTGCCAGCAGCTTAGTTGGGGGGGGCAAAAACATTCAGTACTTC	CASSLVGGGKNIQYF
TRBV19	TRBJ2-1	TRBD1	-	TGTGCCAGTACCCAAGGTAGGGGGCGATACCTCAATGAGCAGTTCTTC	CASTQGRGRYLNEQFF
TRBV2	TRBJ2-1	-	once	TGTGCCAGCAGTCGTTATACAGGGAGCTCCTACAATGAGCAGTTCTTC	CASSRYTGSSYNEQFF
TRBV27	TRBJ1-1	-	-	TGTGCCAGCAGTTACTCTACCGCGAACACTGAAGCTTTCTTT	CASSYSTANTEAFF
TRBV5-1	TRBJ2-3	-	once	TGCGCCAGCAGCTTGGGGCAGGGTAGCACAGATACGCAGTATTTT	CASSLGQGSTDTQYF
TRBV7-2	TRBJ1-2	TRBD1	-	TGTGCCAGCAGCGGAGACAGGGGAGCTAACTATGGCTACACCTTC	CASSGDRGANYGYTF
TRBV29-1	TRBJ2-5	TRBD1	few	TGCAGCGTTGGACAGGGGCGACGGGAGACCCAGTACTTC	CSVGQGRRETQYF
TRBV18	TRBJ1-5	-	-	TGTGCCAGCTCGGATCGATTCGACAGCCGGAATCAGCCCCAGCATTTT	CASSDRFDSRNQPQHF
TRBV7-6	TRBJ2-2	-	-	TGTGCCAGCAGCTTAGAGGGGACCGGGGAGCTGTTTTTT	CASSLEGTGELFF
TRBV7-9	TRBJ1-5	-	-	TGTGCCAGCAGTGAGAAAGACAATCAGCCCCAGCATTTT	CASSEKDNQPQHF
TRBV28	TRBJ1-5	TRBD1	-	TGTGCCATTGGACAGGGGATCGTGCTAAGCAATCAGCCCCAGCATTTT	CAIGQGIVLSNQPQHF
TRBV2	TRBJ1-1	-	few	TGTGCCAGCATCCCCTTGGGCTCCATGAACACTGAAGCTTTCTTT	CASIPLGSMNTEAFF
TRBV6-5	TRBJ2-3	TRBD2	-	TGTGCCAGCAGTTACATCAGCGGGAGCCTCACAGATACGCAGTATTTT	CASSYISGSLTDTQYF
TRBV29-1	TRBJ1-4	-	-	TGCAGCGGAAAACAGGGTACAACTAATGAAAAACTGTTTTTT	CSGKQGTTNEKLFF
TRBV19	TRBJ1-1	TRBD1	-	TGTGCCAGTAGTATTATGCAGGGGGCTATGACTGAAGCTTTCTTT	CASSIMQGAMTEAFF
TRBV15	TRBJ2-1	-	-	TGTGCCACCAGCAGAGATTTTCCCGGCAATGAGCAGTTCTTC	CATSRDFPGNEQFF
TRBV27	TRBJ2-7	TRBD2	-	TGTGCCAGCAGTCGGACGGGAGGCGGCTACGAGCAGTACTTC	CASSRTGGGYEQYF
TRBV19	TRBJ2-7	-	-	TGTGCCAGTAGTATAGTTCTACAGGCGGCTCTTTCCTACGAGCAGTACTTC	CASSIVLQAALSYEQYF
TRBV12-5	TRBJ1-1	TRBD1	once	TGTGCTAGTGGTTTGGGGACAGGGGTCCTTTTCTTT	CASGLGTGVLFF
TRBV7-2	TRBJ1-3	-	-	TGTGCCAGCAGACAGGGTTCCTCGTCTGGAAACACCATATATTTT	CASRQGSSSGNTIYF
TRBV5-1	TRBJ2-3	TRBD1	-	TGCGCCAGCAGTCCGGGACAGATCAACACAGATACGCAGTATTTT	CASSPGQINTDTQYF
TRBV7-9	TRBJ1-2	TRBD1	-	TGTGCCAGCAGCCCCAGGCCGGGGACAGGGGTTGGCTACACCTTC	CASSPRPGTGVGYTF
TRBV28	TRBJ2-7	TRBD2	-	TGTGCCAGCAGCCGCCCTCCGGGACTAGCGGGAGTTCGGGGCTCCTACGAGCAGTACTTC	CASSRPPGLAGVRGSYEQYF
TRBV9	TRBJ1-4	-	-	TGTGCCAGCAGCCCGGCGGGGGGCTTGGGGGAAAAACTGTTTTTT	CASSPAGGLGEKLFF
TRBV5-6	TRBJ2-7	-	-	TGTGCCAGCAGCCCCGGTTCGGGGAGCTCCTACGAGCAGTACTTC	CASSPGSGSSYEQYF
TRBV6-1	TRBJ1-2	-	-	TGTGCCAGCAACGAGCTAACCGGGACAACCTTC	CASNELTGTTF
TRBV5-4	TRBJ1-2	TRBD1	-	TGTGCCAGCAGCTCAAGCCGGAGGGACAGGGGATTGAATGGCTACACCTTC	CASSSSRRDRGLNGYTF
TRBV28	TRBJ2-7	TRBD2	-	TGTGCCAGCAGTGAGAGCGGGAGGTCCTACGAGCAGTACTTC	CASSESGRSYEQYF
TRBV29-1	TRBJ2-2	TRBD1	once	TGCAGCGTCCGGTCACCAGGGGGCACCGGGGAGCTGTTTTTT	CSVRSPGGTGELFF
TRBV6-1	TRBJ2-7	TRBD2	-	TGTGCCAGCAGTGAAGCGCCCGGACTAGCGGGAGTAAGGCCCCTCGAGCAGTACTTC	CASSEAPGLAGVRPLEQYF
TRBV28	TRBJ1-2	-	-	TGTGCCAGCAGTCCTACAGGCTTTGGTATGGGGGGCTACACCTTC	CASSPTGFGMGGYTF
TRBV11-3	TRBJ2-2	TRBD1	once	TGTGCCAGCAGCTTACAGGGGGACACCGGGGAGCTGTTTTTT	CASSLQGDTGELFF
TRBV7-2	TRBJ1-4	-	-	TGTGCCAGCAGTCAGGACAGAGGAAATGAAAAACTGTTTTTT	CASSQDRGNEKLFF
TRBV5-1	TRBJ2-1	TRBD1	-	TGCGCCAGCAGCCAGCCGGGACAGGGGGCAAGCGGCCTTTACAATGAGCAGTTCTTC	CASSQPGQGASGLYNEQFF
TRBV4-2	TRBJ2-7	-	-	TGTGCCAGCAGCCAAGATGGGGCCGGCGGACTACCGGACGAGCAGTACTTC	CASSQDGAGGLPDEQYF
TRBV11-2	TRBJ1-2	TRBD1	-	TGTGCCAGCAGCCGACAGGGCTGGGCCTATGGCTACACCTTC	CASSRQGWAYGYTF
TRBV7-9	TRBJ1-4	-	-	TGTGCCAGCAGCGCCTCGCATGGGGGCCGGGAAAAACTGTTTTTT	CASSASHGGREKLFF
TRBV4-3	TRBJ2-3	-	-	TGCGCCAGCAGCCATGACAGGTCCACAGATACGCAGTATTTT	CASSHDRSTDTQYF
TRBV19	TRBJ2-4	TRBD2	-	TGTGCCAGTAGTATGGGGCTAGCGGATACCAAAAACATTCAGTACTTC	CASSMGLADTKNIQYF
TRBV19	TRBJ2-1	TRBD2	once	TGTGCCAGTAGACCCCATTCTAGGACTAGCGGGAGAGGTAATGAGCAGTTCTTC	CASRPHSRTSGRGNEQFF
TRBV5-1	TRBJ2-7	TRBD2	-	TGCGCCAGCAGCTCCCCTCGGACAGGGACGGGACTAGCGGGAGTCTACGAGCAGTACTTC	CASSSPRTGTGLAGVYEQYF
TRBV4-1	TRBJ2-5	-	-	TGCGCCAGCAGCCAAGATCAACAGGGATTCCAAGAGACCCAGTACTTC	CASSQDQQGFQETQYF
TRBV10-3	TRBJ2-1	TRBD2	-	TGTGCCATCCAGCGGGGAAACTCCTACAATGAGCAGTTCTTC	CAIQRGNSYNEQFF
TRBV27	TRBJ2-7	-	-	TGTGCCAGCAGTTGGGACTTCTCCTACGAGCAGTACTTC	CASSWDFSYEQYF
TRBV7-2	TRBJ2-7	TRBD2	-	TGTGCCAGCAGCTTAGGCGGCGGGAGGACCTACGAGCAGTACTTC	CASSLGGGRTYEQYF
TRBV5-6	TRBJ1-1	-	-	TGTGCCAGCAGAGGAAGGGGTACTTTCACTGAAGCTTTCTTT	CASRGRGTFTEAFF
TRBV6-1	TRBJ2-3	TRBD2	-	TGTGCCAGCAGTGGGAAAGCGGGAGGGGGCACAGATACGCAGTATTTT	CASSGKAGGGTDTQYF
TRBV7-2	TRBJ2-3	TRBD2	-	TGTGCCAGCAGCTTTCGCGGGAGTGCAGATACGCAGTATTTT	CASSFRGSADTQYF
TRBV4-1	TRBJ2-1	TRBD2	-	TGCGCCAGCAGCTTAATAGCGGGCACCTCCTACAATGAGCAGTTCTTC	CASSLIAGTSYNEQFF
TRBV5-4	TRBJ1-1	TRBD1	-	TGTGCCAGCAGCTCACAGGGGAGGAACACTGAAGCTTTCTTT	CASSSQGRNTEAFF
TRBV7-2	TRBJ2-7	TRBD2	few	TGTGCCAGCAGCCAGAGCGGACTAGCGGGAGGGCCGGTATCCTACGAGCAGTACTTC	CASSQSGLAGGPVSYEQYF
TRBV2	TRBJ2-5	-	-	TGTGCCAGCAGCGAAGAGACCCAGTACTTC	CASSEETQYF
TRBV5-1	TRBJ2-7	TRBD2	-	TGCGCCAGCAGCTTCGAGGGGTTAAGAACTAGCGGGAGGTACGAGCAGTACTTC	CASSFEGLRTSGRYEQYF
TRBV9	TRBJ2-3	TRBD2	-	TGTGCCAGCAGCACCAGTAGCGGGAGGGTCGATACGCAGTATTTT	CASSTSSGRVDTQYF
TRBV7-6	TRBJ2-5	TRBD2	-	TGTGCCAGCAGCTCTCTAGCGGGAGTGGAGACCCAGTACTTC	CASSSLAGVETQYF
TRBV15	TRBJ2-7	-	-	TGTGCCACCAGCATGGAGCGGGTCTCCTACGAGCAGTACTTC	CATSMERVSYEQYF
TRBV4-1	TRBJ1-1	TRBD1	-	TGCGCCAGCAGCCAAGAGTACAGGGGAAACACTGAAGCTTTCTTT	CASSQEYRGNTEAFF
TRBV9	TRBJ2-7	TRBD2	-	TGTGCCAGCAGCGTAGCACCGGGACTAGCGAAGGGCTACGAGCAGTACTTC	CASSVAPGLAKGYEQYF